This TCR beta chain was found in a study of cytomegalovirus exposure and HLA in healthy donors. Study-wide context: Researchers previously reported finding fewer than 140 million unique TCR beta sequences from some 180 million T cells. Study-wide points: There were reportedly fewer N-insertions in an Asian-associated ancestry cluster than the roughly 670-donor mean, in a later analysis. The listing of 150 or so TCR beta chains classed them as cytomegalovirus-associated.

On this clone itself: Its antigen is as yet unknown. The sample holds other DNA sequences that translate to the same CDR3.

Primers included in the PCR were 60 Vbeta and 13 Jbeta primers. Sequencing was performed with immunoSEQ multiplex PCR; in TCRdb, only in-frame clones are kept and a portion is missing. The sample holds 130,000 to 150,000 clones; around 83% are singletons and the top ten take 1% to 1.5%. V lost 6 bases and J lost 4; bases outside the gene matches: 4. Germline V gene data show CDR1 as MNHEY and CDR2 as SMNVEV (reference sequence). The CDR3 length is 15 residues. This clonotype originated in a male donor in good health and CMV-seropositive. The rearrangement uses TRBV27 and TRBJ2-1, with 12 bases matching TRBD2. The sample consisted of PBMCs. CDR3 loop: CASSPGLAGYNEQFF. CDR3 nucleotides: TGTGCCAGCAGCCCAGGACTAGCGGGGTACAATGAGCAGTTCTTC.